This is a list of T cell receptor beta chains from one sample in a study of T cells expressing NK-cell markers. TCRdb processed the 5' RACE reads again and assigns one entry to each CDR3 protein, with no DNA. The data include approximately 420,000 distinct CDR3 sequences; the top ten clones carry around 10%. Sequencing input: blood T cells: a sorted CD56 or NKG2C T cell subset, CD4+ or CD8+ T cells, or bulk PBMC T cells (not recorded which). These receptors came from a woman aged 45-59 years in good health. Both conserved end residues are part of each CDR3.

v_call: TRBV10-3
j_call: TRBJ2-3
cdr3_aa: CAISGGSGSTDTQYF

v_call: TRBV7-9
j_call: TRBJ1-2
cdr3_aa: CASSSSGVHIYGYTF

v_call: TRBV7-8
j_call: TRBJ1-3
cdr3_aa: CASSRGTDGNTIYF

v_call: TRBV27
j_call: TRBJ2-5
cdr3_aa: CASRKSHPLGETQYF

v_call: TRBV12-3/TRBV12-4
j_call: TRBJ1-1
cdr3_aa: CASSLGGDTEAFF

v_call: TRBV7-9
j_call: TRBJ2-5
cdr3_aa: CASSPGTELGVSRETQYF

v_call: TRBV7-2
j_call: TRBJ2-3
cdr3_aa: CASTAGAGDTDTQYF

v_call: TRBV5-6
j_call: TRBJ2-3
cdr3_aa: CASSYGTSEVTDTQYF

v_call: TRBV20-1
j_call: TRBJ1-5
cdr3_aa: CSARDSLGQPQHF

v_call: TRBV12-3/TRBV12-4
j_call: TRBJ1-2
cdr3_aa: CASSRVGASGYTF

v_call: TRBV7-7
j_call: TRBJ2-1
cdr3_aa: CASSFRVDFSNEQFF

v_call: TRBV14
j_call: TRBJ2-1
cdr3_aa: CASSQELSAGYNEQFF

v_call: TRBV5-1
j_call: TRBJ2-2
cdr3_aa: CASSLWGGSSTGELFF

v_call: TRBV5-1
j_call: TRBJ2-3
cdr3_aa: CASSLGSGGRRRTDTQYF

v_call: TRBV3-1
j_call: TRBJ1-2
cdr3_aa: CASRNRGGATYGYTF

v_call: TRBV7-7
j_call: TRBJ2-2
cdr3_aa: CASGAGGHPGELFF

v_call: TRBV18
j_call: TRBJ2-1
cdr3_aa: CASSPLDRSLYNEQFF

v_call: TRBV6-5
j_call: TRBJ2-7
cdr3_aa: CASGRQGGAYEQYF

v_call: TRBV27
j_call: TRBJ2-3
cdr3_aa: CASSEREGTDTQYF

v_call: TRBV11-3
j_call: TRBJ2-1
cdr3_aa: CASSPLADNEQFF

v_call: TRBV25-1
j_call: TRBJ2-2
cdr3_aa: CASAQGAPGELFF

v_call: TRBV15
j_call: TRBJ2-7
cdr3_aa: CATSGGGPTNEQYF

v_call: TRBV5-1
j_call: TRBJ2-2
cdr3_aa: CASSWSGSTGELFF

v_call: TRBV20-1
j_call: TRBJ1-5
cdr3_aa: CSAREKGSNQPQHF

v_call: TRBV12-5
j_call: TRBJ2-7
cdr3_aa: CASGLLWEQYF

v_call: TRBV29-1
j_call: TRBJ2-1
cdr3_aa: CSVWTSQPLNEQFF

v_call: TRBV11-3
j_call: TRBJ2-3
cdr3_aa: CASSLGGVSTGKQYF

v_call: TRBV5-1
j_call: TRBJ2-3
cdr3_aa: CASSLDLLNSGNDQYF

v_call: TRBV24-1
j_call: TRBJ2-1
cdr3_aa: CATSDLSRGRYNEQFF

v_call: TRBV6-5
j_call: TRBJ2-3
cdr3_aa: CASTDPERADTQYF

v_call: TRBV7-8
j_call: TRBJ1-1
cdr3_aa: CASRGAGQEAFF

v_call: TRBV4-1
j_call: TRBJ1-1
cdr3_aa: CASSLPGQGRSSTEAFF

v_call: TRBV7-3
j_call: TRBJ2-3
cdr3_aa: CASSFVSGGNADTQYF

v_call: TRBV5-1
j_call: TRBJ2-1
cdr3_aa: CASSLSASGSHNEQFF

v_call: TRBV12-3/TRBV12-4
j_call: TRBJ2-7
cdr3_aa: CASSLLQGAKYEQYF

v_call: TRBV29-1
j_call: TRBJ1-2
cdr3_aa: CSVRTLPGPQLGGYTF